This TCR beta chain appears in the sequencing data of a study of PD-1 blockade in classical Hodgkin lymphoma. Study information: On a schedule of every 2 weeks, patients received nivolumab 3 mg/kg intravenously.

Germline loops: CDR1 SGHDT, CDR2 YYEEEE. Trimming took 0 bases from V and 2 from J; bases not matched to a gene: 7. The CDR3 has 16 residues. As to this clone: Its antigen is still unknown.

Study findings and constraints: Reported baseline diversity: healthy donors highest, relapsed/refractory patients lowest. Similar baseline diversity was found in complete responders and newly diagnosed patients.

Assay used: immunoSEQ multiplex PCR; TCRdb lists only in-frame clones, some missing. This sample has 75,000 to 100,000 clones, with approximately 94% found just once. The time point here: cycle 4 day 1 (C4D1), after more than 5 weeks of nivolumab. All patients experienced relapse after autologous stem cell transplantation, and brentuximab vedotin exposure was variable. The study recorded best responses of complete response, partial response or progressive disease. This receptor was identified in a human donor with classical Hodgkin lymphoma. The sequencing used peripheral blood mononuclear cells (PBMCs), collected before the fourth cycle of nivolumab. The rearrangement uses TRBV5-6 and TRBJ1-2, with 7 bases lining up with TRBD1. CDR3 nucleotide sequence: TGTGCCAGCAGCTTGGGTACAGGGGCAAGCAACTATGGCTACACCTTC. It codes for CASSLGTGASNYGYTF.